The clone carrying this TCR beta chain was picked up one time. This specimen comes from a study of CD8 T cells in Susac syndrome. cDNA came from approximately 0.5 to 1 ug RNA primed by random hexamers. An immunoSEQ multiplex PCR amplified TCR beta CDR3 over 54 Vbeta and 13 Jbeta. TCRdb analysed the immunoSEQ multiplex PCR reads with MiXCR anew, one entry per CDR3 protein. The sample holds under 70,000 distinct CDR3 sequences, about 92% seen once. From germline, CDR1 is SEHNR and CDR2 FQNEAQ (reference sequence). Losses at the gene ends were 4 bases for V and 3 bases for J; bases not matched to a gene: 9. CDR3 length: 16 amino acids. TCR beta sequencing covered blood CD8+ and CD4+ T cells.

The sample was CD8+ T cells from PBMCs. The chain uses TRBV7-9 and TRBJ2-3, with 8 bases fitting TRBD2. The receptor comes from a human donor in good health. CDR3 nucleotides: TGTGCCAGCAGCTCCTTAGCGGGGCCACCGACAGATACGCAGTATTTT. It specifies CASSSLAGPPTDTQYF.